These T cell receptor beta chains were read from a single sample in a study of shared clonotypes between healthy human individuals. Only in-frame clones appear in the TCRdb table, and some are missing; sequencing was by immunoSEQ multiplex PCR. The table lists around 450,000 clones, roughly 77% of them singletons, with 13% in the top ten. The sample consisted of PBMCs. Receptors were obtained from a woman between 35 and 50 years old in good health. Some clones in this sample may be carry-over from other donors' samples. CDR3s include the opening cysteine and the closing phenylalanine or tryptophan. Fields, in order: J gene, D gene, V gene, CDR3 protein. A D gene is named only where the DNA matches it firmly.

TRBJ1-2,.,TRBV6-5,CASSYGRAEGYTF
TRBJ1-1,TRBD1,TRBV6-6,CASWRTGTTEAFF
TRBJ1-1,TRBD1,TRBV18,CASSPRQGADYLAEAFF
TRBJ2-7,.,TRBV27,CASSFLGAPGEQYF
TRBJ2-7,TRBD1,TRBV19,CATADRGNSEQYF
TRBJ1-2,TRBD1,TRBV5-6,CASSLAKGARGYTF
TRBJ2-3,.,TRBV6-6,CASTQIYTDTQYF
TRBJ1-2,.,TRBV6-5,CASSFLNNYGYTF
TRBJ2-5,.,TRBV28,CASSRAGTQETQYF
TRBJ1-2,TRBD1,TRBV18,CASSLGQAQGYTF
TRBJ1-3,TRBD1,TRBV4-1,CASSQVVQAGQGARNTIYF
TRBJ1-2,.,TRBV28,CASNAGAVAYGYTF
TRBJ2-2,.,TRBV15,CATSRPQVGTGELFF
TRBJ2-2,TRBD2,TRBV5-1,CASSLLAGGNTGELFF
TRBJ1-2,.,TRBV5-1,CASSLEGRGSYTF
TRBJ1-1,TRBD1,TRBV29-1,CSGGQQNTEAFF
TRBJ2-1,TRBD2,TRBV6-4,CASSGLAGVSEQFF
TRBJ1-1,TRBD1,TRBV23-1,CASSQYPQGAHQLHRNTEAFF
TRBJ2-7,.,TRBV9,CASSAHIDPSYEQYF
TRBJ1-2,.,TRBV5-4,CASSLDRFSYGYTF
TRBJ1-1,.,TRBV6-5,CASSYDRRPTEAFF
TRBJ1-4,TRBD1,TRBV28,CASSLLPGQGNEKLFF
TRBJ1-2,.,TRBV28,CASSWNRDHGYTF